The 11 T cell receptor beta chains presented below share a single source sample, sequenced in a study of control samples from healthy donors and cancer patients. Here immunoSEQ multiplex PCR was the method, and the copy in TCRdb shows in-frame clones only, minus some. The sample yields about 100,000 clones, roughly 87% seen once. The sample consisted of blood. Every receptor here comes from a woman in her forties or fifties in good health.

V gene TRBV19 combines with J gene TRBJ1-5, with D tentatively TRBD1 (5 bases). The germline V and J ends were trimmed by 7 bases and 5 bases, with 18 bases remaining between them. The germline V gene has CDR1 LNHDA and CDR2 SQIVND (reference sequence). The length of the CDR3 is 15 residues. The CDR3 DNA is TGTGCCAGTAACGTGTTTGGGGCGGCGGATCAGCCCCAGCATTTT. This gives the protein CASNVFGAADQPQHF.

The chain has TRBV7-9 and TRBJ2-3; no clear D gene. Germline V gene lookup returns CDR1 SEHNR and CDR2 FQNEAQ (reference sequence). V lost 2 bases, J lost 2 bases, and 8 bases lay in between. This CDR3 contains 14 residues. CDR3 loop: CASSLLRITDTQYF. In DNA, the CDR3 is TGTGCCAGCAGCTTACTTAGGATCACAGATACGCAGTATTTT.

The chain carries TRBV4-1 and TRBJ2-2; no definite D call. Germline values: CDR1 MGHRA, CDR2 YSYEKL. This CDR3 has 15 residues. V lost 0 bases to trimming and J lost 4 bases, with 9 bases between them. CDR3 amino acids: CASSQESWSTGELFF. The CDR3, as DNA: TGCGCCAGCAGCCAAGAGTCCTGGAGCACCGGGGAGCTGTTTTTT.

The V call is TRBV2, the J call TRBJ2-7, with 10 bases that match TRBD2. Losses at the gene ends were 8 bases for V and 1 base for J; bases not matched to a gene: 5. CDR3 size: 14 residues. Per the germline V gene, CDR1 is SNHLY and CDR2 is FYNNEI. CDR3 in amino acids: CASDTGLASYEQYF. The CDR3 DNA is TGTGCCAGCGATACGGGACTAGCGTCCTACGAGCAGTACTTC.

This clone was seen once. The chain joins TRBV7-2 to TRBJ2-2, with 12 nucleotides matching TRBD1. In germline, CDR1 is SGHTA, CDR2 FQGNSA. The CDR3 is 16 amino acids. The J segment lost 6 bases and the V segment lost 5 bases, leaving 7 bases of the junction unmatched. The CDR3 region has the DNA TGTGCCAGCAGCATGGGACAGGGGGCGCCTCCCGGGGAGCTGTTTTTT. Protein: CASSMGQGAPPGELFF. Drawing the rest from reference TRBV7-2 and TRBJ2-2, the complete variable domain is GAGVSQSPSNKVTEKGKDVELRCDPISGHTALYWYRQSLGQGLEFLIYFQGNSAPDKSGLPSDRFSAERTGGSVSTLTIQRTQQEDSAVYLCASSMGQGAPPGELFFGEGSRLTVL.

V is TRBV27 and J is TRBJ1-4; D remains unclear. Germline CDR1 is MNHEY and CDR2 is SMNVEV (reference sequence). The V gene lost 6 bases and the J gene lost 8 bases, with 10 bases spanning the gap. This CDR3 is 12 amino acids long. This chain's CDR3 is CASSSRGEKLFF. For the CDR3, the DNA is TGTGCCAGCAGCTCCCGCGGGGAAAAACTGTTTTTT.

The J gene is TRBJ2-7, the V gene TRBV21-1; no check of the table's D call, TRBD2, against the DNA was made. TRBV21-1 has pseudogene status. The CDR3 consists of 13 residues. The CDR3 reads CASSRDQRGEQYV. For the CDR3, the DNA is TGTGCCAGCAGTAGGGACCAGCGGGGGGAGCAGTACGTC.

J is TRBJ2-5 and V is TRBV7-8; 7 bases agree with TRBD1. This CDR3 comprises 15 residues. Germline V gives CDR1 SGHVS, CDR2 FQNEAQ. V lost 4 bases and J lost 4; bases outside the gene matches: 9. CDR3 sequence: CASSYETGVGETQYF. The CDR3 nucleotides are TGTGCCAGCAGCTACGAAACAGGGGTGGGAGAGACCCAGTACTTC.

The rearrangement joins TRBV19 to TRBJ1-3; D may be TRBD1 (6 bases). This CDR3 has 14 residues. V gave up 5 bases and J gave up 2 bases, with 10 bases separating them. Germline V gives CDR1 LNHDA, CDR2 SQIVND (reference sequence). CDR3 nucleotide sequence: TGTGCCAGTAGTGGGGGCAGGACTGGAAACACCATATATTTT. This codes for CASSGGRTGNTIYF.

The chain recombines TRBV18 with TRBJ2-3; 9 nucleotides line up with TRBD2. Germline-derived CDR1 and CDR2 are KGHSH and LQKENI. V was pared by 3 bases and J by 2 bases, with 9 bases of the junction left unmatched. CDR3 length equals 17 residues. CDR3 DNA: TGTGCCAGCTCACCCCGGACTAGCGAGGGGAACACAGATACGCAGTATTTT. This encodes CASSPRTSEGNTDTQYF. Full variable domain (missing parts from reference TRBV18 and TRBJ2-3): NAGVMQNPRHLVRRRGQEARLRCSPMKGHSHVYWYRQLPEEGLKFMVYLQKENIIDESGMPKERFSAEFPKEGPSILRIQQVVRGDSAAYFCASSPRTSEGNTDTQYFGPGTRLTVL.

The chain recombines TRBV9 with TRBJ1-1; tentatively, D is TRBD1 (5 bases). Trimming cost V 0 bases and J 5 bases, with 14 bases left between them. CDR1 is SGDLS, CDR2 YYNGEE, per germline. This CDR3 is 15 amino acids long. The CDR3 spells CASSVGVRGQTEAFF. The CDR3 coding sequence is TGTGCCAGCAGCGTAGGAGTAAGGGGCCAGACTGAAGCTTTCTTT.